Listed below are T cell receptor beta chains from one sample, sequenced in a study of human T cells and chemical hapten exposure. One entry per CDR3 protein, called by TCRdb with MiXCR from the RACE reads. Here the sample spans under 130,000 distinct CDR3 sequences, around 34% being singletons. This specimen consisted of whole blood, obtained in connection with sensitization to the hapten diphenylcyclopropenone (DPC). These receptors all come from a middle-aged man with alopecia areata. Some clones in this sample may be carry-over from other donors' samples. Each CDR3 is given with its conserved first and last residue. Each record gives: CDR3 protein, J gene, V gene, D gene. The D gene is left open where the match is weak.

CASSQHGGNQPQHF TRBJ1-5 TRBV5-1 .
CASSLDRGKNTQYF TRBJ2-3 TRBV7-2 TRBD1
CASSVSPGTTNEKLFF TRBJ1-4 TRBV9 .
CASSQGTGGNIQYF TRBJ2-4 TRBV4-3 TRBD1
CASSALLAGVGTGELFF TRBJ2-2 TRBV7-8 TRBD2
CASNVGTGVEKLFF TRBJ1-4 TRBV6-6 TRBD1
CASSYSPGQGAPYNEQFF TRBJ2-1 TRBV6-2/TRBV6-3 TRBD1
CASSPNYGNQPQHF TRBJ1-5 TRBV6-6 .
CSASSDRDAYNEQFF TRBJ2-1 TRBV20-1 TRBD1
CASSLQLAGPRDTQYF TRBJ2-3 TRBV7-6 TRBD2
CASSFRRGTGGADTQYF TRBJ2-3 TRBV28 TRBD2
CSVAGGHGQETQYF TRBJ2-5 TRBV29-1 TRBD2
CSATPGYSGANVLTF TRBJ2-6 TRBV20-1 .
CSVEDLAAGGTDTQYF TRBJ2-3 TRBV29-1 TRBD2
CASSLSGGNGELFF TRBJ2-2 TRBV7-2 .
CASTLQGITEAFF TRBJ1-1 TRBV6-2/TRBV6-3 TRBD1
CAISEGGMIDEQFF TRBJ2-1 TRBV10-3 .
CASSFDGDRERTNVLTF TRBJ2-6 TRBV5-1 TRBD1
CASSLIFTPTVTSTDTQYF TRBJ2-3 TRBV11-2 .
CASSTDRGRNEQFF TRBJ2-1 TRBV6-1 TRBD1
CSATQGGTEAFF TRBJ1-1 TRBV20-1 .
CASSTGGETQYF TRBJ2-5 TRBV9 TRBD1
CATSDPGGDVNNEQFF TRBJ2-1 TRBV24-1 TRBD1
CSGTSGRYEQYF TRBJ2-7 TRBV29-1 TRBD2
CASSSGALRNTGELFF TRBJ2-2 TRBV9 .
CASQGYNEQFF TRBJ2-1 TRBV3-1 .
CASSLTNTEAFF TRBJ1-1 TRBV28 .
CASSKTGFAKNIQYF TRBJ2-4 TRBV12-3/TRBV12-4 TRBD1
CSVGGGGQPQHF TRBJ1-5 TRBV29-1 .
CASSEAIVNGVSTDTQYF TRBJ2-3 TRBV6-1 .
CAWSDGTAYEQYF TRBJ2-7 TRBV30 TRBD1
CASSGTSGGHQETQYF TRBJ2-5 TRBV6-2/TRBV6-3 TRBD2
CASSLVSPSGSRDTQYF TRBJ2-3 TRBV7-2 TRBD2
CSVSTSGLYNEQFF TRBJ2-1 TRBV29-1 TRBD2
CASSPRGGIPEAFF TRBJ1-1 TRBV7-9 .
CASSYGDSNQPQHF TRBJ1-5 TRBV12-3/TRBV12-4 .
CASSSQRGINEQFF TRBJ2-1 TRBV19 .
CASSELSGQRQFF TRBJ2-1 TRBV25-1 .
CSVGQGARETQYF TRBJ2-5 TRBV29-1 TRBD1
CSGNRGVGETQYF TRBJ2-5 TRBV29-1 TRBD1
CASSDTGASYNEQFF TRBJ2-1 TRBV2 .
CASSVEQGTGYTF TRBJ1-2 TRBV6-1 TRBD1
CAWSTAGTDTQYF TRBJ2-3 TRBV30 .
CASHGLAGESGPKNIQYF TRBJ2-4 TRBV27 TRBD2
CASSPLESQDTQYF TRBJ2-3 TRBV27 .
CASSSSSGRVRLNEQFF TRBJ2-1 TRBV7-3 TRBD2
CATSRRRGGETQYF TRBJ2-5 TRBV15 .
CASSLYVQGAHGYTF TRBJ1-2 TRBV28 TRBD1
CSASGLAGGPGEQYF TRBJ2-7 TRBV20-1 TRBD2
CASSPMGRSYEQYF TRBJ2-7 TRBV3-1 .
CATTRVPQDNEQFF TRBJ2-1 TRBV10-3 .
CSAQESRETQYF TRBJ2-5 TRBV29-1 .
CASSPTSVGSLFF TRBJ2-1 TRBV4-1 TRBD2
CSAIRQGYNEQFF TRBJ2-1 TRBV20-1 .
CASSRSVPPPGELFF TRBJ2-2 TRBV6-5 .
CASSQSGNLVAGELFF TRBJ2-2 TRBV7-2 TRBD2
CASSLGGQAFF TRBJ1-4 TRBV12-3/TRBV12-4 TRBD1
CSAERESDTQYF TRBJ2-3 TRBV20-1 TRBD2
CASSRGTSGSVYNEQFF TRBJ2-1 TRBV7-2 TRBD2